The clone carrying this TCR beta chain was recorded at least ten times. The data are from a study of T cells in Graves' hyperthyroidism and ophthalmopathy. RNA transcripts gave rise to amplified TCR beta CDR3 regions. A set of HTBI primers served as the primers for a first-round RT-PCR of the TCR CDR3. TCRdb ran MiXCR on the multiplex PCR reads and lists one entry per CDR3 protein. The data contain 500,000 to 750,000 distinct CDR3 sequences, just over 45% of them seen just once; the ten biggest clones take up around 7.7%. CDR3 length: 13 residues. V was cut by 6 bases and J by 1 base, with 12 bases left in between. CDR1 is DFQATT, CDR2 SNEGSKA, per germline (reference sequence).

The specimen was peripheral blood or thyroid tissue (not recorded which). This TCR was sampled from a woman aged 18-30 years with Graves' hyperthyroidism. The chain has TRBV20-1 and TRBJ2-5; maybe TRBD1 (5 bases). In nucleotides, the CDR3 is TGCAGTGCACCAGACAGAACCCAAGAGACCCAGTACTTC. It yields the protein CSAPDRTQETQYF.